A selection of T cell receptor delta chains follows, all from one sample in a study of gamma-delta T cells after stem cell transplantation. TCRdb re-called clones from the RT-PCR reads via CATT. In the table there are about 2,000 delta-chain clones, roughly 5.1% of which are singletons. What was sequenced was gamma-delta T cells. Receptor source: a human donor. It is not recorded whose cells these are; they may come from a transplant donor. Each CDR3 is given with its conserved first and last residue. D genes are given only for firm matches. Only some rows state a clone size, as once, few, many or a class for expanded clones.

CDR3aa: CACSILGDLTDKLIF
CDR3nt: TGTGCCTGTTCCATACTGGGGGACCTCACCGATAAACTCATCTTT
abundance: .
v_gene: TRDV2
d_gene: TRDD3
j_gene: TRDJ1

CDR3aa: CACDTVAGGYGTDKLIF
CDR3nt: TGTGCCTGTGACACCGTCGCTGGGGGATACGGGACCGATAAACTCATCTTT
abundance: .
v_gene: TRDV2
d_gene: TRDD3
j_gene: TRDJ1

CDR3aa: CACDTVGGYAGTDKLIF
CDR3nt: TGTGCCTGTGACACCGTGGGGGGATACGCCGGTACCGATAAACTCATCTTT
abundance: large
v_gene: TRDV2
d_gene: TRDD3
j_gene: TRDJ1

CDR3aa: CACDPWGTDTDKLIF
CDR3nt: TGTGCCTGTGACCCCTGGGGGACCGACACCGATAAACTCATCTTT
abundance: large
v_gene: TRDV2
d_gene: TRDD3
j_gene: TRDJ1

CDR3aa: CACDPVGGFKGVYTDKLIF
CDR3nt: TGTGCCTGTGACCCCGTGGGGGGATTTAAGGGGGTGTACACCGATAAACTCATCTTT
abundance: medium-sized
v_gene: TRDV2
d_gene: TRDD3
j_gene: TRDJ1

CDR3aa: CACDPLTGGYTDKLIF
CDR3nt: TGTGCCTGTGACCCACTTACTGGGGGATACACCGATAAACTCATCTTT
abundance: medium-sized
v_gene: TRDV2
d_gene: TRDD3
j_gene: TRDJ1

CDR3aa: CACDTVYSLAYTDKLIF
CDR3nt: TGTGCCTGTGACACCGTGTACTCCCTTGCTTACACCGATAAACTCATCTTT
abundance: large
v_gene: TRDV2
d_gene: .
j_gene: TRDJ1

CDR3aa: CACDPVPSYTDKLIF
CDR3nt: TGTGCCTGTGACCCCGTTCCGTCGTACACCGATAAACTCATCTTT
abundance: large
v_gene: TRDV2
d_gene: .
j_gene: TRDJ1

CDR3aa: CACDPLFAHTASGWVLGAQYTDKLIF
CDR3nt: TGTGCCTGTGACCCCTTATTCGCACACACCGCAAGTGGATGGGTACTGGGGGCTCAGTACACCGATAAACTCATCTTT
abundance: few
v_gene: TRDV2
d_gene: TRDD3
j_gene: TRDJ1

CDR3aa: CACDTVGSKGGKLIF
CDR3nt: TGTGCCTGTGACACCGTTGGGTCGAAAGGTGGTAAACTCATCTTT
abundance: large
v_gene: TRDV2
d_gene: .
j_gene: TRDJ1

CDR3aa: CACDTIGGPDKLIF
CDR3nt: TGTGCCTGTGACACAATAGGGGGACCCGATAAACTCATCTTT
abundance: large
v_gene: TRDV2
d_gene: .
j_gene: TRDJ1

CDR3aa: CACDPIDTGGYELIF
CDR3nt: TGTGCCTGTGACCCTATCGATACTGGGGGATACGAACTCATCTTT
abundance: few
v_gene: TRDV2
d_gene: TRDD3
j_gene: TRDJ1

CDR3aa: CACECLGATDTDKLIF
CDR3nt: TGTGCCTGTGAATGCTTGGGGGCTACGGACACCGATAAACTCATCTTT
abundance: few
v_gene: TRDV2
d_gene: .
j_gene: TRDJ1

CDR3aa: CACDTVGLGDTSTDKLIF
CDR3nt: TGTGCCTGTGACACCGTAGGGCTGGGGGATACTTCGACCGATAAACTCATCTTT
abundance: .
v_gene: TRDV2
d_gene: TRDD3
j_gene: TRDJ1

CDR3aa: CALGESVLPLVYGGKLIF
CDR3nt: TGTGCTCTTGGGGAAAGTGTCCTACCCCTGGTATACGGCGGAAAACTCATCTTT
abundance: .
v_gene: TRDV1
d_gene: .
j_gene: TRDJ1

CDR3aa: CACDTVSKLGSNTDKLIF
CDR3nt: TGTGCCTGTGACACCGTCTCGAAACTGGGGTCCAACACCGATAAACTCATCTTT
abundance: .
v_gene: TRDV2
d_gene: TRDD3
j_gene: TRDJ1

CDR3aa: CACDHILGAQYTDKLIF
CDR3nt: TGTGCCTGTGACCATATACTGGGGGCTCAGTACACCGATAAACTCATCTTT
abundance: few
v_gene: TRDV2
d_gene: TRDD3
j_gene: TRDJ1

CDR3aa: CACDLTRTGGYAGPDKLIF
CDR3nt: TGTGCCTGTGACCTTACTCGTACTGGGGGATACGCCGGTCCTGATAAACTCATCTTT
abundance: large
v_gene: TRDV2
d_gene: TRDD3
j_gene: TRDJ1

CDR3aa: CACDTLGLGSNTDKLIF
CDR3nt: TGTGCCTGTGACACCCTGGGACTGGGGTCCAACACCGATAAACTCATCTTT
abundance: .
v_gene: TRDV2
d_gene: TRDD3
j_gene: TRDJ1

CDR3aa: CACDTVSKLGEADKLIF
CDR3nt: TGTGCCTGTGACACCGTCTCGAAACTGGGGGAGGCCGATAAACTCATCTTT
abundance: .
v_gene: TRDV2
d_gene: TRDD3
j_gene: TRDJ1

CDR3aa: CACDTGWGNSWDTRQMFF
CDR3nt: TGTGCCTGTGACACCGGCTGGGGGAACTCCTGGGACACCCGACAGATGTTTTTC
abundance: large
v_gene: TRDV2
d_gene: TRDD3
j_gene: TRDJ3

CDR3aa: CACGGILGDTYTDKLIF
CDR3nt: TGTGCCTGTGGCGGTATCCTGGGGGATACTTACACCGATAAACTCATCTTT
abundance: few
v_gene: TRDV2
d_gene: TRDD3
j_gene: TRDJ1

CDR3aa: CACDRTGGWNTDKLIF
CDR3nt: TGTGCCTGTGACCGTACTGGGGGATGGAACACCGATAAACTCATCTTT
abundance: .
v_gene: TRDV2
d_gene: TRDD3
j_gene: TRDJ1

CDR3aa: CACDTMSLGDTEYTDKLIF
CDR3nt: TGTGCCTGTGACACCATGAGTCTGGGGGATACGGAGTACACCGATAAACTCATCTTT
abundance: .
v_gene: TRDV2
d_gene: TRDD3
j_gene: TRDJ1

CDR3aa: CACDTVGDTNDKLIF
CDR3nt: TGTGCCTGTGACACCGTGGGGGATACGAACGATAAACTCATCTTT
abundance: .
v_gene: TRDV2
d_gene: TRDD3
j_gene: TRDJ1

CDR3aa: CACDTVEAGGYTDKLIF
CDR3nt: TGTGCCTGTGACACCGTCGAAGCTGGGGGATACACCGATAAACTCATCTTT
abundance: .
v_gene: TRDV2
d_gene: TRDD3
j_gene: TRDJ1

CDR3aa: CACDTVGPTGGTDKLIF
CDR3nt: TGTGCCTGTGACACCGTGGGGCCTACTGGGGGAACCGATAAACTCATCTTT
abundance: .
v_gene: TRDV2
d_gene: TRDD3
j_gene: TRDJ1

CDR3aa: CACDKVLGDRQYTDKLIF
CDR3nt: TGTGCCTGTGACAAGGTACTGGGGGATAGGCAGTACACCGATAAACTCATCTTT
abundance: large
v_gene: TRDV2
d_gene: TRDD3
j_gene: TRDJ1

CDR3aa: CACDTVRMGDIFHDTDKLIF
CDR3nt: TGTGCCTGTGACACCGTACGGATGGGGGATATATTCCATGACACCGATAAACTCATCTTC
abundance: .
v_gene: TRDV2
d_gene: TRDD3
j_gene: TRDJ1

CDR3aa: CACDPLGVDTDKLIF
CDR3nt: TGTGCCTGTGACCCACTGGGGGTGGATACCGATAAACTCATCTTT
abundance: medium-sized
v_gene: TRDV2
d_gene: TRDD3
j_gene: TRDJ1

CDR3aa: CACDTVTNGVETYTDKLIF
CDR3nt: TGTGCCTGTGACACGGTAACGAATGGTGTGGAGACGTACACCGATAAACTCATCTTT
abundance: .
v_gene: TRDV2
d_gene: .
j_gene: TRDJ1

CDR3aa: CACILVPGEDDKLIF
CDR3nt: TGTGCCTGTATTCTTGTACCCGGCGAGGACGATAAACTCATCTTT
abundance: .
v_gene: TRDV2
d_gene: .
j_gene: TRDJ1

CDR3aa: CACDTWGIRTDKLIF
CDR3nt: TGTGCCTGTGACACTTGGGGGATACGAACCGATAAACTCATCTTT
abundance: few
v_gene: TRDV2
d_gene: TRDD3
j_gene: TRDJ1

CDR3aa: CACDPLLGENTDKLIF
CDR3nt: TGTGCCTGTGACCCCCTACTGGGGGAAAACACCGATAAACTCATCTTT
abundance: large
v_gene: TRDV2
d_gene: TRDD3
j_gene: TRDJ1

CDR3aa: CACKSLGASDKLIF
CDR3nt: TGTGCCTGTAAATCGCTGGGGGCTTCCGATAAACTCATCTTT
abundance: .
v_gene: TRDV2
d_gene: TRDD3
j_gene: TRDJ1

CDR3aa: CACDLLGDTHKYTDKLIF
CDR3nt: TGTGCCTGTGACCTACTGGGGGATACGCACAAGTACACCGATAAACTCATCTTT
abundance: medium-sized
v_gene: TRDV2
d_gene: TRDD3
j_gene: TRDJ1

CDR3aa: CACDTVGDAHTDKLIF
CDR3nt: TGTGCCTGTGACACCGTGGGGGATGCCCACACCGATAAACTCATCTTT
abundance: medium-sized
v_gene: TRDV2
d_gene: TRDD3
j_gene: TRDJ1

CDR3aa: CACVPLQINDKLIF
CDR3nt: TGTGCCTGTGTCCCCTTACAAATCAACGATAAACTCATCTTT
abundance: large
v_gene: TRDV2
d_gene: .
j_gene: TRDJ1

CDR3aa: CALGEPTRGGYWITDKLIF
CDR3nt: TGTGCTCTTGGGGAACCGACCCGTGGGGGATACTGGATCACCGATAAACTCATCTTT
abundance: medium-sized
v_gene: TRDV1
d_gene: TRDD3
j_gene: TRDJ1

CDR3aa: CACDTVGGGFTDKLIF
CDR3nt: TGTGCCTGTGACACCGTTGGTGGGGGTTTCACCGATAAACTCATCTTT
abundance: medium-sized
v_gene: TRDV2
d_gene: .
j_gene: TRDJ1

CDR3aa: CACDTILGDTSWDTRQMFF
CDR3nt: TGTGCCTGTGACACAATACTGGGGGATACCTCCTGGGACACCCGACAGATGTTTTTC
abundance: large
v_gene: TRDV2
d_gene: TRDD3
j_gene: TRDJ3

CDR3aa: CACDSVMGENTDKLIF
CDR3nt: TGTGCCTGTGACTCCGTGATGGGGGAAAACACCGATAAACTCATCTTT
abundance: .
v_gene: TRDV2
d_gene: TRDD3
j_gene: TRDJ1

CDR3aa: CACDCMGASTDKLIF
CDR3nt: TGTGCCTGTGACTGTATGGGGGCTTCAACCGATAAACTCATCTTT
abundance: .
v_gene: TRDV2
d_gene: .
j_gene: TRDJ1

CDR3aa: CACDTVSGAPYTDKLIF
CDR3nt: TGTGCGTGTGACACCGTCTCTGGGGCCCCTTACACCGATAAACTCATCTTT
abundance: .
v_gene: TRDV2
d_gene: .
j_gene: TRDJ1

CDR3aa: CACDRLGGPFGKLIF
CDR3nt: TGTGCCTGTGACCGACTGGGGGGGCCTTTTGGAAAACTCATCTTT
abundance: medium-sized
v_gene: TRDV2
d_gene: TRDD3
j_gene: TRDJ1

CDR3aa: CACDSLPTELGSTDKLIF
CDR3nt: TGTGCCTGTGACTCCCTTCCTACTGAACTGGGGTCCACCGATAAACTCATCTTT
abundance: .
v_gene: TRDV2
d_gene: TRDD2
j_gene: TRDJ1

CDR3aa: CACDTLGTGGYTDKLIF
CDR3nt: TGTGCCTGTGACACCCTCGGTACTGGGGGATACACCGATAAACTCATCTTT
abundance: medium-sized
v_gene: TRDV2
d_gene: TRDD3
j_gene: TRDJ1

CDR3aa: CACDRLGARVDKLIF
CDR3nt: TGTGCCTGTGACCGCCTGGGGGCTCGAGTCGATAAACTCATCTTT
abundance: few
v_gene: TRDV2
d_gene: TRDD3
j_gene: TRDJ1

CDR3aa: CACDTLSGPSTYTDKLIF
CDR3nt: TGTGCCTGTGACACCTTGTCCGGTCCCTCTACATACACCGATAAACTCATCTTT
abundance: hyperexpanded
v_gene: TRDV2
d_gene: .
j_gene: TRDJ1

CDR3aa: CACDPVGFNTDKLIF
CDR3nt: TGTGCCTGTGACCCCGTAGGTTTCAACACCGATAAACTCATCTTT
abundance: large
v_gene: TRDV2
d_gene: .
j_gene: TRDJ1

CDR3aa: CACDIIPGGIRKDDKLIF
CDR3nt: TGTGCCTGTGACATCATTCCGGGGGGGATACGAAAGGACGATAAACTCATCTTT
abundance: few
v_gene: TRDV2
d_gene: TRDD3
j_gene: TRDJ1

CDR3aa: CASNCRAPSLGTGVYTDKLIF
CDR3nt: TGTGCCTCGAACTGCCGGGCGCCTTCTCTCGGTACTGGGGTGTACACCGATAAACTCATCTTT
abundance: few
v_gene: TRDV3
d_gene: TRDD3
j_gene: TRDJ1

CDR3aa: CACDTLLGDNTDKLIF
CDR3nt: TGTGCCTGTGACACCTTACTGGGGGATAACACCGATAAACTCATCTTT
abundance: few
v_gene: TRDV2
d_gene: TRDD3
j_gene: TRDJ1

CDR3aa: CACDILGGADKLIF
CDR3nt: TGTGCCTGTGACATCTTGGGGGGCGCCGATAAACTCATCTTT
abundance: large
v_gene: TRDV2
d_gene: .
j_gene: TRDJ1

CDR3aa: CACKELGASDKLIF
CDR3nt: TGTGCCTGTAAAGAGCTGGGGGCTTCCGATAAACTCATCTTT
abundance: few
v_gene: TRDV2
d_gene: TRDD3
j_gene: TRDJ1

CDR3aa: CALGELVPSWGIGTDKLIF
CDR3nt: TGTGCTCTTGGGGAATTGGTCCCGAGCTGGGGGATAGGAACCGATAAACTCATCTTT
abundance: medium-sized
v_gene: TRDV1
d_gene: TRDD3
j_gene: TRDJ1

CDR3aa: CACDVLGDRGTDKLIF
CDR3nt: TGTGCCTGTGACGTACTGGGGGATAGGGGGACCGATAAACTCATCTTT
abundance: large
v_gene: TRDV2
d_gene: TRDD3
j_gene: TRDJ1